This TCR beta chain was captured in a study of response to subunit inactivated influenza vaccine. TCRdb used MiXCR to reprocess the RT-PCR reads, holding one entry per CDR3 protein. The sample has hundreds of thousands of distinct CDR3 sequences; 25% are singletons. This clonotype was counted between two and nine times. Its specificity is not known. Study-wide results and caveats: Every seasonal influenza vaccination brings in few new T cells, the authors suggested.

This CDR3 region has 14 residues. Trimming pared 7 bases from V and 2 bases from J, leaving 12 bases between. This chain connects TRBV12-3 or TRBV12-4 to TRBJ2-1, with D possibly being TRBD1 or TRBD2 (6 bases each). This receptor was obtained from a man aged 45 to 65 who received an inactivated influenza vaccine. The sample was CD4+ T cells sorted from PBMCs, taken roughly 5 days after vaccination. Written as DNA, the CDR3 is TGTGCCAGCATTGAAGGGGGGCCCTACAATGAGCAGTTCTTC. Its translation: CASIEGGPYNEQFF.